This T cell receptor beta chain was documented in a study of cytomegalovirus exposure and HLA in healthy donors. Study information: Both the roughly 120 validation repertoires and the approximately 620 first-cohort repertoires used the same platform, as reported by a later analysis. Study-level points and caveats: The finding came from a later analysis; first-cohort TCR clusters tended to co-occur in the 120 or so validation repertoires.

Notes on this clone: No antigen is known for it.

TCRdb's table, derived via immunoSEQ multiplex PCR, lists solely in-frame clones and lacks some. Altogether about 330,000 clones are present, about nine tenths being singletons, with the ten largest covering roughly 0.8%. Trimming took 0 bases from V and 1 from J, leaving 10 bases between them. The CDR3 sequence is 15 residues long. CDR1 is SEHNR and CDR2 is FQNEAQ in the germline V gene (reference sequence). The sample comprised PBMCs. This sequence was found in a young woman in good health and CMV-seronegative. The chain links TRBV7-9 to TRBJ2-7, with no clear D. This chain's CDR3 is CASSLAGLASYEQYF. The CDR3 region has the DNA TGTGCCAGCAGCTTAGCCGGGTTGGCGTCCTACGAGCAGTACTTC.